This paragraph reports one T cell receptor (beta chain). Only in-frame clones appear in the TCRdb table, and some are missing; sequencing was by immunoSEQ multiplex PCR. The sample consists of around 100,000 clones, more than 85% of them appearing once. The CDR3 has 17 residues. This specimen belongs to a study of T cell responses to AZD1222 COVID-19 vaccine. V and J are TRBV21-1 and TRBJ2-4; the table assigns TRBD1, which was not confirmed against the DNA. TRBV21-1 is a pseudogene segment. The TCR was taken from an adult in good health. The material was peripheral blood, obtained on day 0 of AZD1222 vaccination. The CDR3 here is CASSRQEGTGVCGIQYF. CDR3 bases: TGTGCCAGCAGCAGGCAAGAGGGGACAGGGGTATGTGGCATTCAGTACTTC.